This T cell receptor beta chain was documented in a study of CD8 T cells in Susac syndrome. The CDR3 covers 14 residues. Germline V CDR1 and CDR2: KGHSH, LQKENI. The trim removed 1 base at V and 6 bases at J, leaving 2 bases unmatched. Reverse transcription used about 0.45 to 1 ug RNA and random hexamers. An immunoSEQ multiplex PCR amplified TCR beta CDR3 over 54 Vbeta and 13 Jbeta. TCRdb reprocessed the immunoSEQ multiplex PCR reads with MiXCR, giving one entry per CDR3 protein. This repertoire shows over 150,000 distinct CDR3 sequences, 90% to 95% found once; its top ten account for 0.099%. Sequencing was done on a sample of CD4+ T cells from PBMCs. This chain links TRBV18 with TRBJ2-3; 9 nucleotides align to TRBD2. The clonotype comes from a human donor with Susac syndrome. CDR3 sequence (DNA): TGTGCCAGCTCACCACTAGCGGGAGTTGATACGCAGTATTTT. This gives the protein CASSPLAGVDTQYF.